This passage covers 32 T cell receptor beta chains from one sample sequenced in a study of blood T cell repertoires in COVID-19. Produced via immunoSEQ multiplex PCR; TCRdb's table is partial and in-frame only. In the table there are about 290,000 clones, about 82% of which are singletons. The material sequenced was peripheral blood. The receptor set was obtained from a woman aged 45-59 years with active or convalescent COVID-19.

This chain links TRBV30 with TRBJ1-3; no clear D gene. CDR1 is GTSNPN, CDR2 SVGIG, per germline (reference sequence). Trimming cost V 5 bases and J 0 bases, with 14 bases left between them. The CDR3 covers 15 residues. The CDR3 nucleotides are TGTGCCTGGGGTAATACAGTGTTCTCTGGAAACACCATATATTTT. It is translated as CAWGNTVFSGNTIYF.

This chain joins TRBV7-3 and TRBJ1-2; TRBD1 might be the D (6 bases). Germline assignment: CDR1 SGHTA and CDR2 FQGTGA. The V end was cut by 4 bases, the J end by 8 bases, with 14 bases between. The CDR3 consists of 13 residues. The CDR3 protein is CASSSRAGVGYTF. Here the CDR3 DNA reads TGTGCCAGCAGCTCGAGGGCAGGGGTCGGCTACACCTTC.

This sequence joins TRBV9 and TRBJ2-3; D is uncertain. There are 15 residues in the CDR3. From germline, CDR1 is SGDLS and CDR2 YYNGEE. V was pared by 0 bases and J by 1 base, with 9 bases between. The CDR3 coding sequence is TGTGCCAGCAGCGTAGGAGGTTTCGGCACAGATACGCAGTATTTT. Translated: CASSVGGFGTDTQYF.

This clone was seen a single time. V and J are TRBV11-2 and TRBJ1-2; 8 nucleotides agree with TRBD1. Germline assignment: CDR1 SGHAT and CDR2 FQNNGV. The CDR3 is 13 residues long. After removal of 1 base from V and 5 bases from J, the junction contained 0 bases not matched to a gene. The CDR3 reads CASSLGQGYGYTF. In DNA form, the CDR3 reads TGTGCCAGCAGCTTAGGACAGGGGTATGGCTACACCTTC.

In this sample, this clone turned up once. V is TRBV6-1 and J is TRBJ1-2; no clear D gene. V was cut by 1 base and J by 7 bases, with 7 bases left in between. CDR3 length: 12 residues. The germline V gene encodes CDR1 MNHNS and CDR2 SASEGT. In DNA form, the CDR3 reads TGTGCCAGCAGTGAAGGTAGTTCTGGCTACACCTTC. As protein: CASSEGSSGYTF.

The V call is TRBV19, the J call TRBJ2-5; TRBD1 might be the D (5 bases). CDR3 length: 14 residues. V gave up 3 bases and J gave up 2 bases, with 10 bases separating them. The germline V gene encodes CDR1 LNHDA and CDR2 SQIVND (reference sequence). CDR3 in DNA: TGTGCCAGTAGTATCTGGGGCGATCAAGAGACCCAGTACTTC. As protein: CASSIWGDQETQYF.

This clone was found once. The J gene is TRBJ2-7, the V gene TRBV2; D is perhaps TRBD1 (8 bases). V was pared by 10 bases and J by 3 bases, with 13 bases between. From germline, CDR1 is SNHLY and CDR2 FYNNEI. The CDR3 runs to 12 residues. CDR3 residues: CAITGGGYEQYF. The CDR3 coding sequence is TGTGCCATCACAGGGGGGGGCTACGAGCAGTACTTC.

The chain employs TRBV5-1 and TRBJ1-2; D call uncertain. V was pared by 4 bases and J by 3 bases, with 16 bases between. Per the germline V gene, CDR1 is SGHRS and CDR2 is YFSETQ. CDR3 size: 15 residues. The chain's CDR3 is CASSPETTTDYGYTF. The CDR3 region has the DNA TGCGCCAGCAGCCCGGAGACGACGACGGACTATGGCTACACCTTC. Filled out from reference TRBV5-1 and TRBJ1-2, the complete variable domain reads KAGVTQTPRYLIKTRGQQVTLSCSPISGHRSVSWYQQTPGQGLQFLFEYFSETQRNKGNFPGRFSGRQFSNSRSEMNVSTLELGDSALYLCASSPETTTDYGYTFGSGTRLTVV.

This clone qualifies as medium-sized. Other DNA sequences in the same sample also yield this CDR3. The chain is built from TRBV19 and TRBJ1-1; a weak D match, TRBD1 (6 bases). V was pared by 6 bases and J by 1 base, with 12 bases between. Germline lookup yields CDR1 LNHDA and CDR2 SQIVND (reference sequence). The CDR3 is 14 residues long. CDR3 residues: CASRRPGQNTEAFF. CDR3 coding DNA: TGTGCCAGTAGAAGACCGGGACAGAACACTGAAGCTTTCTTT. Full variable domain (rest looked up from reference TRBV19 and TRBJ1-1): DGGITQSPKYLFRKEGQNVTLSCEQNLNHDAMYWYRQDPGQGLRLIYYSQIVNDFQKGDIAEGYSVSREKKESFPLTVTSAQKNPTAFYLCASRRPGQNTEAFFGQGTRLTVV.

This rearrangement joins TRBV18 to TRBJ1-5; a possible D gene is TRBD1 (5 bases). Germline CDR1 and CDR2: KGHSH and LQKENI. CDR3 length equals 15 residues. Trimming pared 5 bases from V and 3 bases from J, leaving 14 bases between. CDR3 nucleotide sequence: TGTGCCAGCTCATCCTCAACAGGATACAATCAGCCCCAGCATTTT. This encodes CASSSSTGYNQPQHF.

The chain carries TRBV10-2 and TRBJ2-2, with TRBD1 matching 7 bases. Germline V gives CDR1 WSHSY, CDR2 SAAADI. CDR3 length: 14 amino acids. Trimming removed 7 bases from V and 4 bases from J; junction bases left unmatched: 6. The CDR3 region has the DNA TGCGCCAGCAACCCGACAGGGAGCACCGGGGAGCTGTTTTTT. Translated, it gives CASNPTGSTGELFF.

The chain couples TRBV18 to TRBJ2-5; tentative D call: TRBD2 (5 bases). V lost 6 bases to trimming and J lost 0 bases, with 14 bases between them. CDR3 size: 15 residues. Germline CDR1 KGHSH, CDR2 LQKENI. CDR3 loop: CASSLVGADQETQYF. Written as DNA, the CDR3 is TGTGCCAGCTCGTTGGTGGGAGCCGACCAAGAGACCCAGTACTTC.

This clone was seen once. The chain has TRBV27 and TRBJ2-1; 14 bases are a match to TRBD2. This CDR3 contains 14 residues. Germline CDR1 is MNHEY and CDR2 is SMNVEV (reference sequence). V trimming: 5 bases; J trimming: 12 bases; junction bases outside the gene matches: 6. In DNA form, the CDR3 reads TGTGCCAGCAGTGGGGGGACTAGCGGGAGCCGGCAGTTCTTC. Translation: CASSGGTSGSRQFF.

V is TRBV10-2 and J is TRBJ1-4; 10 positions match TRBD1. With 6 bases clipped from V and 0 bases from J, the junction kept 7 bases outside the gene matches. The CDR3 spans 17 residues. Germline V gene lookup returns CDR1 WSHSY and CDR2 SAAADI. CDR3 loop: CASRGDRGVATNEKLFF. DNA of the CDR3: TGCGCCAGCAGGGGGGACAGGGGAGTGGCAACTAATGAAAAACTGTTTTTT.

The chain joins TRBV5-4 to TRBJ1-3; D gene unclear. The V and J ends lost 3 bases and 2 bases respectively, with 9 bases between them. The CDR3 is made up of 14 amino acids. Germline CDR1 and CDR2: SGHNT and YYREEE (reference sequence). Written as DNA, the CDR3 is TGTGCCAGCAGCTCGGCGAGGGCTGGAAACACCATATATTTT. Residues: CASSSARAGNTIYF.

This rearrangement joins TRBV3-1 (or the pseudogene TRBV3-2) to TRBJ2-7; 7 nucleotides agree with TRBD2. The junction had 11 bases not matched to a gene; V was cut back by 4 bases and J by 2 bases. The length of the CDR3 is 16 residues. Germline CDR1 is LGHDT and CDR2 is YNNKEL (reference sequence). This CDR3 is CASSPKPQRGTYEQYF. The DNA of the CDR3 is TGTGCCAGCAGCCCCAAGCCCCAGCGGGGAACCTACGAGCAGTACTTC.

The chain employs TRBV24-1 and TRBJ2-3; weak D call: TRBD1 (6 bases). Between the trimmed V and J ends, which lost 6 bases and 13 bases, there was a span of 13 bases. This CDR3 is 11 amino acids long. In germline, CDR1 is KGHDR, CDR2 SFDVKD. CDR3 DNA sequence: TGTGCCACCAGTCAAGGACAGCTTGAGTATTTT. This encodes CATSQGQLEYF.

CDR3 region: CASSGRLAGGPAEQFF. CDR3 nucleotide sequence: TGTGCCAGCAGTGGCCGACTAGCGGGAGGGCCGGCTGAGCAGTTCTTC. This sequence joins TRBV6-2 or TRBV6-3 and TRBJ2-1, with 14 bases fitting TRBD2. The V and J ends lost 5 bases and 9 bases, in that order; junction bases with no gene match: 9. From germline, CDR1 is MNHEY and CDR2 SVGEGT. The CDR3 sequence is 16 residues long.

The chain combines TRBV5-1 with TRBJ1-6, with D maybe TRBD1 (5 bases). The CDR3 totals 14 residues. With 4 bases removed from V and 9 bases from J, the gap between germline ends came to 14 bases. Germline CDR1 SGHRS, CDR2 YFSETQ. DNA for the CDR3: TGCGCCAGCAGCAGGTCAGGGTTAGTTTCACCCCTCCACTTT. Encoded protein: CASSRSGLVSPLHF.

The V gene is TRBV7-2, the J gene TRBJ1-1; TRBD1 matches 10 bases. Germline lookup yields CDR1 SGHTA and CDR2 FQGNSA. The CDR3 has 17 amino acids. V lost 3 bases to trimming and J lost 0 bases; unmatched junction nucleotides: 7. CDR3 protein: CASSFLGTGALNTEAFF. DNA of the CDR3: TGTGCCAGCAGCTTCCTCGGGACAGGGGCCCTGAACACTGAAGCTTTCTTT.

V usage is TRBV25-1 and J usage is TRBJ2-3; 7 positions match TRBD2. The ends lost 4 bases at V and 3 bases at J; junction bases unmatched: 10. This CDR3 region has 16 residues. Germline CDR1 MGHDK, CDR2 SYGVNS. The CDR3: CASSGRLAAGTDTQYF. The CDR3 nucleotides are TGTGCCAGCAGTGGGAGGCTAGCGGCCGGAACAGATACGCAGTATTTT. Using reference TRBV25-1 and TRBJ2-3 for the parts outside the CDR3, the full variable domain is EADIYQTPRYLVIGTGKKITLECSQTMGHDKMYWYQQDPGMELHLIHYSYGVNSTEKGDLSSESTVSRIRTEHFPLTLESARPSHTSQYLCASSGRLAAGTDTQYFGPGTRLTVL.

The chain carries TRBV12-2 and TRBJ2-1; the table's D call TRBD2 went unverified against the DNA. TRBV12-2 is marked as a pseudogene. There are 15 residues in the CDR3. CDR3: CASRTSGSDNNEQFF. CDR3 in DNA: TGTGCAAGTCGGACTAGCGGGAGCGACAACAATGAGCAGTTCTTC.

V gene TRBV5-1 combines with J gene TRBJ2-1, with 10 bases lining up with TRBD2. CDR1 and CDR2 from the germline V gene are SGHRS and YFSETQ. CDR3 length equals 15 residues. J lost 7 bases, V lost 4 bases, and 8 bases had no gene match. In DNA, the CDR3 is TGCGCCAGCAGCGAGCGGGAGGGCCGTGTAAATGAGCAGTTCTTC. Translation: CASSEREGRVNEQFF.

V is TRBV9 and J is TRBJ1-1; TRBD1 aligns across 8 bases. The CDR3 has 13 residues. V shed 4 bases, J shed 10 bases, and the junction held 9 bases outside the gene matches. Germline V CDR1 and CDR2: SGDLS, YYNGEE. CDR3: CASSTGQGRGAFF. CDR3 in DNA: TGTGCCAGCAGCACCGGACAGGGAAGAGGAGCTTTCTTT.

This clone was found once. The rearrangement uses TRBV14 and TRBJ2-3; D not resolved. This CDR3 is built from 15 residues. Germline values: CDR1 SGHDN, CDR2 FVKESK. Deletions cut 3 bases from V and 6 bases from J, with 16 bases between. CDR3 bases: TGTGCCAGCAGCCAGAATAGTGGGCTGGTGGATACGCAGTATTTT. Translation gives CASSQNSGLVDTQYF.

This chain's CDR3 is CASSQDQGGAQYF. The CDR3 coding sequence is TGTGCCAGCAGCCAAGATCAAGGGGGCGCCCAGTACTTC. The chain carries TRBV14 and TRBJ2-7; 7 bases fit TRBD1. The CDR3 spans 13 residues. In germline, CDR1 is SGHDN, CDR2 FVKESK. V lost 0 bases, J lost 10 bases, and 6 bases stayed unmatched.

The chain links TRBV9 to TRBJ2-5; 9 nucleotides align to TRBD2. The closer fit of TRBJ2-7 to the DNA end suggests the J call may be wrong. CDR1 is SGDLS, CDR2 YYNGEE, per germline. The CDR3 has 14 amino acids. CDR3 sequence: CASSPGLAAYEQYF. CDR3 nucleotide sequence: TGTGCCAGCAGCCCGGGACTAGCCGCCTACGAGCAGTACTTC.

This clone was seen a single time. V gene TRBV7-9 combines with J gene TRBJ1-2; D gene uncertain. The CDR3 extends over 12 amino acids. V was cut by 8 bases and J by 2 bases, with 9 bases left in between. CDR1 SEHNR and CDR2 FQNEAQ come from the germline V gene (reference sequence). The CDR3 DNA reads TGTGCCAGCGGCGGCGTAAACTATGGCTACACCTTC. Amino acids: CASGGVNYGYTF.

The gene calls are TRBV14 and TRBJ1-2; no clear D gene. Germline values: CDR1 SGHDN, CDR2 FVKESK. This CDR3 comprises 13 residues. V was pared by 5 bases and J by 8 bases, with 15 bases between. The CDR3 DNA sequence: TGTGCCAGCAGCAGAATTACTACTGAGGGCTACACCTTC. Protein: CASSRITTEGYTF.

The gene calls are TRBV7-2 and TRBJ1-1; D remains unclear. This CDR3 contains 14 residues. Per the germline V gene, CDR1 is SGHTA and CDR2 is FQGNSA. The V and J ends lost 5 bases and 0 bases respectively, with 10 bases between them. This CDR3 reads CASSREGMNTEAFF. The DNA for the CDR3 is TGTGCCAGCAGCAGGGAGGGCATGAACACTGAAGCTTTCTTT.

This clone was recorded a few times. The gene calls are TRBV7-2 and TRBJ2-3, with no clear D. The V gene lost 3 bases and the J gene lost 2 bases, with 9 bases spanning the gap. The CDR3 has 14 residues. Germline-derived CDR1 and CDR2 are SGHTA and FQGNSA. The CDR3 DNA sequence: TGTGCCAGCAGCTTCGTCCGAGCCACAGATACGCAGTATTTT. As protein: CASSFVRATDTQYF.

The CDR3 protein is CASSPNGGANTGELFF. The DNA for the CDR3 is TGTGCCAGCAGCCCCAACGGAGGGGCCAACACCGGGGAGCTGTTTTTT. The V call is TRBV11-2, the J call TRBJ2-2; TRBD2 is a possible D gene (6 bases). Germline V gene data show CDR1 as SGHAT and CDR2 as FQNNGV. Deletions cut 5 bases from V and 2 bases from J, with 15 bases between. This CDR3 has 16 amino acids.